This TCR beta chain was sequenced during a study of blood T cell repertoires in COVID-19. Study overall: COVID-19 samples, acute and convalescent, were from the United States, Italy and Spain.

As originally analysed: Amplification of reference gene primers provided the estimated nucleated cell counts. Sequenced by immunoSEQ multiplex PCR; TCRdb stores in-frame clones only, minus some. The DNA was the basis for D and trimming; V, J and clone size are from that table. The sample yields approximately 240,000 clones, 75% to 95% seen once. CDR3 size: 16 residues. Germline-derived CDR1 and CDR2 are SGHRS and YFSETQ. Trimming pared 1 base from V and 1 base from J, leaving 9 bases between. Individuals aged roughly 18 to 95 years were recruited from 24 US areas. The gene calls are TRBV5-1 and TRBJ1-6; D is possibly TRBD1 (6 bases). The sequenced material came from PBMCs or T cells enriched from blood (not recorded which). This clonotype was sampled from a woman between 18 and 29 years old who had recovered from COVID-19. CDR3 protein: CASSLTGFSYNSPLHF. CDR3 DNA: TGCGCCAGCAGCTTGACAGGGTTTTCCTATAATTCACCCCTCCACTTT. Combining the CDR3 with reference TRBV5-1 and TRBJ1-6 gives the whole variable domain KAGVTQTPRYLIKTRGQQVTLSCSPISGHRSVSWYQQTPGQGLQFLFEYFSETQRNKGNFPGRFSGRQFSNSRSEMNVSTLELGDSALYLCASSLTGFSYNSPLHFGNGTRLTVT.